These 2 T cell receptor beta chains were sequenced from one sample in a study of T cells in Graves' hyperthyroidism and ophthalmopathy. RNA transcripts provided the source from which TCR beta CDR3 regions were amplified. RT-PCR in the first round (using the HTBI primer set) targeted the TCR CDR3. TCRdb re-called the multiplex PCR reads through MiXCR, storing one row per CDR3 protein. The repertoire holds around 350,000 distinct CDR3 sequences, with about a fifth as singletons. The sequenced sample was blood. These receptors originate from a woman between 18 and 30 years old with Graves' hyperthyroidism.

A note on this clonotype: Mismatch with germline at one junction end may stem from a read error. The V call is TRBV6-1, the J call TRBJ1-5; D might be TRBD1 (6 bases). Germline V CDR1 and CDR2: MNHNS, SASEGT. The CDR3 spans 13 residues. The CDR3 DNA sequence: TGTGCCAGCAGCGGACAGTACTATCAGCCTCAGCATTTT. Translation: CASSGQYYQPQHF.

CDR3 in amino acids: CASSSGGRTKNIQYF. CDR3 coding DNA: TGTGCCAGCAGCTCGGGGGGGAGGACCAAAAACATTCAGTACTTC. V is TRBV13 and J is TRBJ2-4; 8 bases agree with TRBD2. The CDR3 contains 15 residues. V lost 4 bases to trimming and J lost 2 bases; unmatched junction nucleotides: 4. Germline values: CDR1 PRHDT, CDR2 FYEKMQ (reference sequence). The variable domain in full, with the rest retrieved from reference TRBV13 and TRBJ2-4, is AAGVIQSPRHLIKEKRETATLKCYPIPRHDTVYWYQQGPGQDPQFLISFYEKMQSDKGSIPDRFSAQQFSDYHSELNMSSLELGDSALYFCASSSGGRTKNIQYFGAGTRLSVL.